One sample yielded the 27 T cell receptor beta chains listed below, sequenced in a study of blood T cell repertoires in COVID-19. Clones were read by immunoSEQ multiplex PCR, and TCRdb kept only the in-frame ones, dropping some. Among over 30,000 clones, about 85% were seen once, and the ten largest hold around 25%. Sequenced material: peripheral blood. The receptors here all came from a woman of 80 years or more with active or convalescent COVID-19.

The chain is built from TRBV12-3 or TRBV12-4 and TRBJ1-2, with D unresolved. The V end was cut by 5 bases, the J end by 1 base, with 8 bases between. This CDR3 has 13 amino acids. Here the CDR3 reads CASSSGINYGYTF. The CDR3 bases are TGTGCCAGCAGTAGCGGGATTAACTATGGCTACACCTTC.

J is TRBJ2-3 and V is TRBV9; possibly TRBD2 for D (5 bases). The germline V and J ends were trimmed by 2 bases and 0 bases, with 10 bases remaining between them. The CDR3 contains 15 residues. Germline assignment: CDR1 SGDLS and CDR2 YYNGEE. The CDR3 nucleotides read TGTGCCAGCAGCGTGGGGAGCGGAAGCACAGATACGCAGTATTTT. The encoded protein is CASSVGSGSTDTQYF.

The genes are TRBV27 and TRBJ2-1; TRBD2 agrees at 7 bases. This CDR3 contains 15 residues. Germline assignment: CDR1 MNHEY and CDR2 SMNVEV (reference sequence). The V gene end was trimmed by 2 bases and the J gene end by 6 bases; junction bases not matched to a gene: 7. The CDR3: CASSLAGVGRNEQFF. The CDR3, as DNA: TGTGCCAGCAGTTTAGCGGGGGTGGGTCGCAATGAGCAGTTCTTC.

The chain has TRBV7-6 and TRBJ2-3; the D gene is possibly TRBD1 (6 bases). The germline V gene has CDR1 SGHVS and CDR2 FNYEAQ. Trimming removed 1 base from V and 4 bases from J, with 12 bases in between. The CDR3 has 15 residues. CDR3 amino acids: CASSLDPRGSDTQYF. The CDR3 coding sequence is TGTGCCAGCAGCTTAGATCCTAGGGGGTCAGATACGCAGTATTTT.

The gene calls are TRBV28 and TRBJ1-1, with 8 bases fitting TRBD1. CDR1 is MDHEN and CDR2 is SYDVKM in the germline V gene. The CDR3 length is 15 residues. V trimming: 6 bases; J trimming: 1 base; junction bases outside the gene matches: 7. CDR3 in amino acids: CASSPWTGQNTEAFF. For the CDR3, the DNA is TGTGCCAGCAGCCCCTGGACAGGGCAGAACACTGAAGCTTTCTTT.

The rearrangement uses TRBV7-6 and TRBJ1-1; the match to TRBD1 covers 7 bases. The V and J ends lost 5 bases and 0 bases, in that order; junction bases with no gene match: 6. This CDR3 region has 15 residues. Germline V gives CDR1 SGHVS, CDR2 FNYEAQ. This CDR3 is CASSLRTGMNTEAFF. CDR3 sequence (DNA): TGTGCCAGCAGCCTACGGACAGGAATGAACACTGAAGCTTTCTTT.

The genes are TRBV12-3 or TRBV12-4 and TRBJ2-1; D remains unclear. This CDR3 comprises 13 residues. With 5 bases removed from V and 9 bases from J, the gap between germline ends came to 14 bases. The CDR3 is CASSHQREAEQFF. Here the CDR3 DNA reads TGTGCCAGCAGTCATCAACGAGAGGCTGAGCAGTTCTTC.

The V and J genes are TRBV6-6 and TRBJ2-2; 7 nucleotides align to TRBD1. The CDR3 has 15 amino acids. V shed 6 bases, J shed 0 bases, and the junction held 4 bases outside the gene matches. The germline gives CDR1 MNHNY, CDR2 SVGAGI (reference sequence). The CDR3 protein is CASRKDRTNTGELFF. CDR3 coding DNA: TGTGCCAGCAGAAAGGACAGGACGAACACCGGGGAGCTGTTTTTT.

The sample holds one count of this clone. The chain recombines TRBV28 with TRBJ1-4, with 11 bases matching TRBD1. Germline V gene data show CDR1 as MDHEN and CDR2 as SYDVKM. V lost 6 bases, J lost 2 bases, and 5 bases stayed unmatched. The CDR3 is 16 residues long. The DNA of the CDR3 is TGTGCCAGCAGGGGACAGGGGGTATCTACTAATGAAAAACTGTTTTTT. Its translation is CASRGQGVSTNEKLFF.

The chain recombines TRBV6-5 with TRBJ2-1; D possibly corresponds to TRBD1 (6 bases). CDR1 and CDR2 from the germline V gene are MNHEY and SVGAGI. The CDR3 is 12 residues long. Trimming stripped 6 bases from V and 9 bases from J, with 12 bases between. For the CDR3, the DNA is TGTGCCAGCAGCCGCAGGGGTAGTGAGCAGTTCTTC. It specifies CASSRRGSEQFF.

The chain uses TRBV19 and TRBJ2-3; D is unclear. The germline V gene encodes CDR1 LNHDA and CDR2 SQIVND (reference sequence). The CDR3 spans 13 residues. With 9 bases removed from V and 2 bases from J, the gap between germline ends came to 12 bases. This chain's CDR3 is CASAGSLTDTQYF. As DNA, the CDR3 is TGTGCCAGCGCCGGGTCCCTCACAGATACGCAGTATTTT.

The chain has TRBV7-9 and TRBJ2-1; D not resolved. The V end lost 1 base, the J end lost 2 bases, and 6 bases lay between the germline ends. The CDR3 runs 14 residues. Germline lookup yields CDR1 SEHNR and CDR2 FQNEAQ (reference sequence). Here the CDR3 DNA reads TGTGCCAGCAGCTTAGACTATGCCTACAATGAGCAGTTCTTC. It codes for CASSLDYAYNEQFF. Drawing the rest from reference TRBV7-9 and TRBJ2-1, the complete variable domain is DTGVSQNPRHKITKRGQNVTFRCDPISEHNRLYWYRQTLGQGPEFLTYFQNEAQLEKSRLLSDRFSAERPKGSFSTLEIQRTEQGDSAMYLCASSLDYAYNEQFFGPGTRLTVL.

This rearrangement joins TRBV3-1 (or the pseudogene TRBV3-2) to TRBJ2-5; 9 nucleotides align to TRBD2. The CDR3 spans 15 residues. V gave up 4 bases and J gave up 2 bases; unmatched junction bases: 5. The V gene's germline CDR1 is LGHDT and CDR2 YNNKEL (reference sequence). CDR3 residues: CASSPQGLAQETQYF. The CDR3 coding sequence is TGTGCCAGCAGCCCCCAGGGACTAGCACAAGAGACCCAGTACTTC.

The chain uses TRBV18 and TRBJ1-2, with D possibly being TRBD1 (5 bases). The V and J ends lost 4 bases and 4 bases respectively, with 13 bases between them. The CDR3 covers 14 residues. Per the germline V gene, CDR1 is KGHSH and CDR2 is LQKENI. The chain's CDR3 is CASSLLGLIYGYTF. The CDR3 bases are TGTGCCAGCTCACTTTTGGGACTGATCTATGGCTACACCTTC.

This chain links TRBV11-3 with TRBJ2-1; the D gene is possibly TRBD2 (6 bases). The CDR3 length is 13 residues. Trimming took 5 bases from V and 4 from J, leaving 9 bases between them. CDR1 and CDR2 (germline): SGHNT, YENEEA. For the CDR3, the DNA is TGTGCCAGCAGCCTAGGGACTTACAATGAGCAGTTCTTC. It specifies CASSLGTYNEQFF.

The chain recombines TRBV18 with TRBJ1-1; a weak D match, TRBD1 (6 bases). CDR1 is KGHSH and CDR2 is LQKENI in the germline V gene. V lost 3 bases and J 1 base, leaving 6 bases between the germline ends. The CDR3 extends over 13 amino acids. CDR3 protein: CASSPTGNTEAFF. The CDR3 DNA reads TGTGCCAGCTCACCGACAGGGAACACTGAAGCTTTCTTT. The full variable domain, rest sourced from reference TRBV18 and TRBJ1-1, is NAGVMQNPRHLVRRRGQEARLRCSPMKGHSHVYWYRQLPEEGLKFMVYLQKENIIDESGMPKERFSAEFPKEGPSILRIQQVVRGDSAAYFCASSPTGNTEAFFGQGTRLTVV.

This clone was picked up one time. This chain joins TRBV19 and TRBJ2-3; 9 bases fit TRBD2. The CDR3 is made up of 15 amino acids. J lost 6 bases, V lost 1 base, and 5 bases had no gene match. CDR1 is LNHDA, CDR2 SQIVND, per germline (reference sequence). CDR3 loop: CASSIASGVGDTQYF. The CDR3 nucleotides are TGTGCCAGTAGTATAGCTAGCGGGGTTGGCGATACGCAGTATTTT.

This chain connects TRBV7-2 to TRBJ2-3, with 9 bases identical to TRBD1. The CDR3 length is 16 residues. V dropped 4 bases and J dropped 6; count of bases not matched to a gene: 11. The V gene's germline CDR1 is SGHTA and CDR2 FQGNSA. The CDR3 protein is CASSWSGTGNQDTQYF. CDR3 nucleotide sequence: TGTGCCAGCAGCTGGTCCGGGACAGGGAATCAGGATACGCAGTATTTT.

DNA of the CDR3: TGTGCCAGTGACGACAGGCTTCGTATGAACACTGAAGCTTTCTTT. Translating it yields CASDDRLRMNTEAFF. The chain is built from TRBV21-1 and TRBJ1-1; the DNA was not compared with TRBD1, the D call given in the table. TRBV21-1 is classified as a pseudogene. The CDR3 runs 15 residues.

The chain recombines TRBV7-9 with TRBJ1-1, with D unresolved. CDR3 length: 14 amino acids. Germline loops: CDR1 SEHNR, CDR2 FQNEAQ (reference sequence). Trimming removed 4 bases from V and 0 bases from J, with 9 bases in between. CDR3 region: CASSSGGMNTEAFF. In DNA form, the CDR3 reads TGTGCCAGCAGCTCGGGCGGGATGAACACTGAAGCTTTCTTT. Using reference TRBV7-9 and TRBJ1-1 for the parts outside the CDR3, the full variable domain is DTGVSQNPRHKITKRGQNVTFRCDPISEHNRLYWYRQTLGQGPEFLTYFQNEAQLEKSRLLSDRFSAERPKGSFSTLEIQRTEQGDSAMYLCASSSGGMNTEAFFGQGTRLTVV.

This clone was detected once. The J gene is TRBJ2-2, the V gene TRBV19; a weak D match, TRBD1 (6 bases). Germline loops: CDR1 LNHDA, CDR2 SQIVND (reference sequence). V lost 7 bases and J lost 3, with 12 bases in between. This CDR3 is 14 amino acids long. CDR3 DNA sequence: TGTGCCAGTAACCAACCAGGGGACACCGGGGAGCTGTTTTTT. It codes for CASNQPGDTGELFF.

This clone has just one count. This sequence joins TRBV29-1 and TRBJ1-4; perhaps TRBD1 as D (5 bases). Germline V gene data show CDR1 as SQVTM and CDR2 as ANQGSEA. The CDR3 covers 11 residues. V was shortened by 7 bases and J by 14 bases, with 17 bases between the two germline ends. The CDR3 coding sequence is TGCAGCGCCACCGCTGGGGCGCTGCTGTTTTTT. Translating it yields CSATAGALLFF.

This chain joins TRBV19 and TRBJ1-2; no reliable D call. Germline lookup yields CDR1 LNHDA and CDR2 SQIVND (reference sequence). This CDR3 has 12 amino acids. V was cut by 3 bases and J by 7 bases, with 9 bases left in between. The CDR3 reads CASSIGGLGYTF. The CDR3 bases are TGTGCCAGTAGTATTGGAGGGCTTGGCTACACCTTC. The variable domain in full, with the rest retrieved from reference TRBV19 and TRBJ1-2, is DGGITQSPKYLFRKEGQNVTLSCEQNLNHDAMYWYRQDPGQGLRLIYYSQIVNDFQKGDIAEGYSVSREKKESFPLTVTSAQKNPTAFYLCASSIGGLGYTFGSGTRLTVV.

The chain joins TRBV6-4 to TRBJ1-2, with D possibly TRBD1 on 5 matching bases. Germline values: CDR1 MRHNA, CDR2 SNTAGT. Between the trimmed V and J ends, which lost 3 bases and 7 bases, there was a span of 15 bases. The CDR3 consists of 14 residues. The CDR3 DNA follows: TGTGCCAGCAGTGAATCTCAGGGAGGTGCTGGCTACACCTTC. Translation gives CASSESQGGAGYTF.

The rearrangement uses TRBV20-1 and TRBJ1-1; 8 bases are a match to TRBD1. Germline CDR1 DFQATT, CDR2 SNEGSKA (reference sequence). V shed 4 bases, J shed 9 bases, and the junction held 4 bases outside the gene matches. The CDR3 is 11 amino acids. This CDR3 reads CSATTGGQAFF. The CDR3 DNA sequence: TGCAGTGCTACCACAGGGGGGCAAGCTTTCTTT.

The chain uses TRBV29-1 and TRBJ2-5; 7 nucleotides line up with TRBD1. V dropped 6 bases and J dropped 5; count of bases not matched to a gene: 6. The germline gives CDR1 SQVTM, CDR2 ANQGSEA. CDR3 length: 12 residues. As DNA, the CDR3 is TGCAGCGTAACAGGGGTTTTGGAGACCCAGTACTTC. Residues: CSVTGVLETQYF.

The chain couples TRBV18 to TRBJ1-5, with TRBD1 matching 9 bases. The CDR3 loop spans 16 amino acids. Germline V gene sequence: CDR1 KGHSH, CDR2 LQKENI. The V segment lost 3 bases and the J segment 11 bases; nucleotides outside the gene matches: 14. The CDR3 coding sequence is TGTGCCAGCTCACCCCCGACGGCGGGACAGGGCACGGCCCAGCATTTT. It is translated as CASSPPTAGQGTAQHF.